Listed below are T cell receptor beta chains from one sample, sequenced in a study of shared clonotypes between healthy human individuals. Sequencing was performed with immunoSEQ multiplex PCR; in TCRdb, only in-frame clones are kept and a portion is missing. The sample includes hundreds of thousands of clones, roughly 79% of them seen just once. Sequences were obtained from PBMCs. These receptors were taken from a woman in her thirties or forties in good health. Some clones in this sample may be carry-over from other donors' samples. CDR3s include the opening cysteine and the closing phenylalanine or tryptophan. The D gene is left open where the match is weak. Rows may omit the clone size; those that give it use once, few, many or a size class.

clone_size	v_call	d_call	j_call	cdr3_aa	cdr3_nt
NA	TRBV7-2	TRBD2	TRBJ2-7	CASSLDGGLVASGTYEQYF	TGTGCCAGCAGCTTAGATGGGGGGCTCGTCGCTAGCGGGACCTACGAGCAGTACTTC
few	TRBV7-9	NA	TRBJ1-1	CASSAGVGVGTEAFF	TGTGCCAGCAGCGCTGGGGTGGGGGTTGGCACTGAAGCTTTCTTT
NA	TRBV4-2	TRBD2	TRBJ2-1	CASSQRVAGDHEQFF	TGTGCCAGCAGCCAAAGGGTAGCGGGAGACCATGAGCAGTTCTTC
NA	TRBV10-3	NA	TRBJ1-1	CAIRRGGQGNTEAFF	TGTGCCATCAGACGCGGTGGGCAGGGGAATACTGAAGCTTTCTTT
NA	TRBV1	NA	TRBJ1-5	CTSSQRTPPYSNQPQHF	TGCACCAGCAGCCAAAGGACCCCGCCGTATAGCAATCAGCCCCAGCATTTT
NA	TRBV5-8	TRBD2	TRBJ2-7	CASSLGVAGDYEQYF	TGTGCCAGCAGCTTGGGGGTAGCGGGAGACTACGAGCAGTACTTC
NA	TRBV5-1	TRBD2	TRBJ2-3	CASSPGLAGDTDTQYF	TGCGCCAGCAGCCCAGGACTAGCGGGCGACACAGATACGCAGTATTTT
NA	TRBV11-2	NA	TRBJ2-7	CASSLQQTGEGQYF	TGTGCCAGCAGCTTACAGCAAACAGGGGAGGGACAGTACTTC
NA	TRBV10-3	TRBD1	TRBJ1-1	CAIGDRGETEAFF	TGTGCCATCGGGGACAGGGGAGAAACTGAAGCTTTCTTT
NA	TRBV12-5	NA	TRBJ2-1	CASGLVSDEQFF	TGTGCTAGTGGTTTGGTGAGCGATGAGCAGTTCTTC
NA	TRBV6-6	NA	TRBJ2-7	CASTLGMGDTTYEQYF	TGTGCCAGCACCCTGGGGATGGGGGACACAACCTACGAGCAGTACTTC
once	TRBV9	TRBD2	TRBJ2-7	CASSMTTSGGEQYF	TGTGCCAGCAGCATGACGACTAGCGGTGGCGAGCAGTACTTC
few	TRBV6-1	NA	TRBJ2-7	CVSAVIGRYEQYF	TGTGTCTCAGCAGTGATTGGGCGCTACGAGCAGTACTTC
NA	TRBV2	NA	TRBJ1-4	CASRTRAATNEKLFF	TGTGCCAGCAGGACCCGGGCAGCAACTAATGAAAAACTGTTTTTT
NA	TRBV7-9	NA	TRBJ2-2	CASSTPPTARTGELFF	TGTGCCAGCAGTACCCCTCCGACTGCGCGCACCGGGGAGCTGTTTTTT
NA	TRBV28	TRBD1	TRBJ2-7	CASSVVGQSFEQYF	TGTGCCAGCAGTGTTGTGGGACAGTCTTTCGAGCAGTACTTC
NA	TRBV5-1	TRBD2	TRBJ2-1	CASTPSLADPYNEQFF	TGCGCCAGCACCCCGTCCCTAGCGGACCCTTACAATGAGCAGTTCTTC
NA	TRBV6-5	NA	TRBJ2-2	CASSYSWTGELFF	TGTGCCAGCAGTTACTCCTGGACCGGGGAGCTGTTTTTT
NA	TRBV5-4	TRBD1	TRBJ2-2	CASSLEMDRVETGELFF	TGTGCCAGCAGCTTGGAGATGGACAGGGTGGAGACCGGGGAGCTGTTTTTT
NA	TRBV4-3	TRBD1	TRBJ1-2	CASSQDQGGNYGYTF	TGCGCCAGCAGCCAAGATCAGGGGGGGAACTATGGCTACACCTTC
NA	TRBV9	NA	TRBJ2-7	CASSLGPIRDYEQYF	TGTGCCAGCAGCTTAGGACCCATACGCGATTACGAGCAGTACTTC
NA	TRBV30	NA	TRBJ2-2	CAWMGSLTGELFF	TGTGCCTGGATGGGGTCCCTTACCGGGGAGCTGTTTTTT
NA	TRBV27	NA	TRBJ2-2	CASSLSLGSGRSNTGELFF	TGTGCCAGCAGTTTATCGTTGGGGTCGGGGAGGTCGAACACCGGGGAGCTGTTTTTT